This T cell receptor (beta chain) was observed in a study of spatial heterogeneity in lung cancer. Whole-study context: In tumor regions TCR transcript counts correlated strongly with a matched bulk RNA-seq T cell module score. Points from the study as a whole: The study found that expanded intratumoral alpha and beta TCR counts tracked tumor mutation counts. Approximately 7.1% of tumor T cells for alpha chains and approximately 13% for beta chains were estimated to be covered.

TCRdb fed the 5' RACE reads into MiXCR, producing one record per CDR3 protein. Among 8,200 or so distinct CDR3 sequences listed, 7% were seen once. The CDR3 spans 15 residues. The V gene lost 7 bases and the J gene lost 0 bases, with 12 bases spanning the gap. CDR1 is LNHDA, CDR2 SQIVND, per germline (reference sequence). This clonotype has a count of ten or more. Antigen specificity is unknown. Regarding time point: sample taken at primary tumor resection. Samples were obtained from around 73 donors, all untreated early-stage non-small cell lung cancer patients. Sequenced here: lung tumor tissue, sampled at surgery. The chain uses TRBV19 and TRBJ2-2; D is unclear. This sequence originates from a male donor with early-stage non-small cell lung cancer. The CDR3 protein is CASIGPPANTGELFF. For the CDR3, the DNA is TGTGCCAGTATCGGCCCGCCAGCGAACACCGGGGAGCTGTTTTTT.